This paragraph reports one T cell receptor beta chain. Its antigen remains unknown. This CDR3 has 15 residues. V was cut by 6 bases and J by 0 bases, with 12 bases left in between. Germline assignment: CDR1 SGHAT and CDR2 FQNNGV. This record belongs to a study of T cells in localized non-small cell lung cancer. Study-wide results and caveats: Among the tissues sampled, uninvolved adjacent lung had the highest T cell clonality, above tumor. Appearance in adjacent lung was seen for a median approximately 59 of the top 100 tumor clones. Sequencing, confined to only one tumor region, leaves heterogeneity possible.

Assay: immunoSEQ multiplex PCR; the TCRdb copy retains only in-frame clones and omits some. The repertoire consists of under 150,000 clones, with around 90% occurring once and the leading ten covering approximately 1.7%. The material sequenced was peripheral blood, taken before any cancer treatment. The source of this sequence is a female donor aged 60 or older with stage I lung adenocarcinoma. This chain links TRBV11-2 with TRBJ1-3, with TRBD1 as a possible D gene (5 bases). In DNA, the CDR3 is TGTGCCAGCAGTTTCGACAGATACTCTGGAAACACCATATATTTT. It translates to CASSFDRYSGNTIYF.